This TCR beta chain stems from a study of blood T cell repertoires in COVID-19. Looked up from germline, CDR1 is KGHSH and CDR2 is LQKENI. The J segment lost 4 bases and the V segment lost 2 bases, leaving 2 bases of the junction unmatched. The length of the CDR3 is 14 residues. Original handling: Estimates of nucleated cell counts were drawn from the amplification of reference gene primers. This table comes from immunoSEQ multiplex PCR, and its TCRdb copy is limited to in-frame clones, with some not included. V, J and clone size were drawn from that table, and D and trimming were deduced from the DNA. Of 200,000 to 250,000 clones listed, 75% to 95% are singletons. This study enrolled people aged roughly 18 to 90 from 20 to 25 US geographic areas. Grouping used clinical history reported by participants in a survey and questionnaire.

Sequenced input: PBMCs or T cells enriched from blood (not recorded which). The V and J genes are TRBV18 and TRBJ1-5; 7 nucleotides align to TRBD1. The source of this sequence is a woman younger than 30 who had recovered from COVID-19. DNA of the CDR3: TGTGCCAGCTCACCAGGCAGGGGGAATCAGCCCCAGCATTTT. Translation: CASSPGRGNQPQHF.